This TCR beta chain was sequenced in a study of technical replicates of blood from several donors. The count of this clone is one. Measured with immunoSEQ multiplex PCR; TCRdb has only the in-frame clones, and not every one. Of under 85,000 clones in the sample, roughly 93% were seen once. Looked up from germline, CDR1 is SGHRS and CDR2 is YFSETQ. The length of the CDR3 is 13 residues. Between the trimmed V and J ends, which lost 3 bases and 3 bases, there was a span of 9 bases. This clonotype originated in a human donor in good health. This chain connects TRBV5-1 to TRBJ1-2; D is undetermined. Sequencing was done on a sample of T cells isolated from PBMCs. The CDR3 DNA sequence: TGCGCCAGCAGCTCGGGGATTGACTATGGCTACACCTTC. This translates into CASSSGIDYGYTF.